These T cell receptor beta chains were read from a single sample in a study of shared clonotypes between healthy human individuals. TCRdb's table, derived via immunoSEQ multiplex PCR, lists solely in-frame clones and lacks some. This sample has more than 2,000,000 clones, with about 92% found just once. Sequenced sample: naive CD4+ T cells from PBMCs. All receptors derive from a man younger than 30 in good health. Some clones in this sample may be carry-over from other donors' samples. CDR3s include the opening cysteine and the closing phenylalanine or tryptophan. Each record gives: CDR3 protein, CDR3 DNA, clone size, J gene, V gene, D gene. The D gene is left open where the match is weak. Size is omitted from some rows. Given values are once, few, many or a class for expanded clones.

CAWSKRRISYEQYF TGTGCCTGGAGTAAGAGACGGATATCCTACGAGCAGTACTTC . TRBJ2-7 TRBV30 .
CASSRGAEQFF TGTGCCAGCTCACGGGGGGCTGAGCAGTTCTTC . TRBJ2-1 TRBV18 .
CASSITSGRGSYEQYF TGTGCCAGCAGCATCACTAGCGGGAGGGGTTCCTACGAGCAGTACTTC . TRBJ2-7 TRBV11-2 TRBD2
CASSPHLAGGYNEQFF TGTGCCAGCAGCCCCCATCTAGCGGGAGGCTACAATGAGCAGTTCTTC once TRBJ2-1 TRBV7-2 TRBD2
CASSVNRVGYTF TGTGCCAGTAGTGTGAACAGGGTTGGCTACACCTTC once TRBJ1-2 TRBV19 .
CASSPQTNTGELFF TGTGCCAGCAGCCCACAAACCAACACCGGGGAGCTGTTTTTT . TRBJ2-2 TRBV9 .
CASSLGVARSADTQYF TGTGCCAGCAGCTTAGGGGTGGCCAGGTCGGCAGATACGCAGTATTTT . TRBJ2-3 TRBV7-2 .
CASSLDQTQYF TGCGCCAGCAGCTTGGACCAGACCCAGTACTTC . TRBJ2-5 TRBV5-1 .
CAWSVIWAGTSSADTQYF TGTGCCTGGAGTGTAATATGGGCCGGGACTAGCTCTGCAGATACGCAGTATTTT . TRBJ2-3 TRBV30 TRBD2
CASSPSAGRADYEQYF TGTGCCAGCAGCCCCTCGGCAGGGAGAGCGGATTACGAGCAGTACTTC . TRBJ2-7 TRBV7-7 .
CASSLGGPPSSSYEQYF TGTGCCAGCAGTTTAGGGGGACCTCCCTCCTCCTCCTACGAGCAGTACTTC . TRBJ2-7 TRBV28 .
CSAPRPGEAFF TGCAGTGCTCCCCGACCCGGGGAAGCTTTCTTT few TRBJ1-1 TRBV20-1 .
CASSFRQGGTEAFF TGTGCCAGCAGCTTTCGACAGGGCGGCACTGAAGCTTTCTTT . TRBJ1-1 TRBV7-9 TRBD1
CSVTQVTRLGETQYF TGCAGCGTTACCCAAGTTACCAGGTTGGGGGAGACCCAGTACTTC . TRBJ2-5 TRBV29-1 .
CASSFPDSISSEAFF TGTGCCAGCAGTTTCCCGGACTCTATTAGCTCTGAAGCTTTCTTT . TRBJ1-1 TRBV28 .
CASSTDGLNTEAFF TGTGCCAGTAGCACCGACGGGTTGAACACTGAAGCTTTCTTT . TRBJ1-1 TRBV19 .
CASSKSTPSSGRINEQFF TGCGCCAGCAGCAAATCAACCCCGTCCAGCGGGAGAATCAATGAGCAGTTCTTC . TRBJ2-1 TRBV5-1 TRBD2
CACDDRNTEAFF TGTGCCTGTGATGACAGGAACACTGAAGCTTTCTTT few TRBJ1-1 TRBV30 .
CASSFGDRTGNTIYF TGCGCCAGCAGCTTTGGGGATAGGACTGGAAACACCATATATTTT . TRBJ1-3 TRBV5-1 .
CASTTNGGIGEKLFF TGTGCCAGCACTACGAACGGGGGAATTGGTGAAAAACTGTTTTTT . TRBJ1-4 TRBV6-1 .
CASSPDSEAFF TGTGCCAGCAGTCCGGACAGTGAAGCTTTCTTT . TRBJ1-1 TRBV6-1 .
CASSPALTGTFGEQYF TGTGCCAGCAGCCCCGCCCTAACAGGGACTTTCGGCGAGCAGTACTTC . TRBJ2-7 TRBV11-2 .
CASSLAVRGLYEQYF TGCGCCAGCAGCTTGGCCGTCAGGGGGCTCTACGAGCAGTACTTC . TRBJ2-7 TRBV5-1 TRBD1
CSVDLGAGPARDTQYF TGCAGCGTTGACCTCGGGGCAGGCCCTGCACGGGATACGCAGTATTTT . TRBJ2-3 TRBV29-1 .
CASSQTGGRGNNEQFF TGTGCCAGCAGCCAGACGGGCGGGAGGGGGAACAATGAGCAGTTCTTC . TRBJ2-1 TRBV7-3 TRBD2
CSVARSEQETQYF TGCAGCGTTGCGCGGAGTGAGCAAGAGACCCAGTACTTC . TRBJ2-5 TRBV29-1 .
CASSPTGLYEQYF TGCGCCAGCAGCCCGACAGGGTTGTACGAGCAGTACTTC . TRBJ2-7 TRBV5-1 TRBD1
CASNLGSSYEQYF TGTGCCAGCAATTTGGGCAGCTCCTACGAGCAGTACTTC . TRBJ2-7 TRBV6-1 .
CSVETGTGSYEQYF TGCAGCGTAGAAACCGGGACAGGATCCTACGAGCAGTACTTC . TRBJ2-7 TRBV29-1 TRBD1
CATSRDMNTEAFF TGTGCCACCAGCAGAGATATGAACACTGAAGCTTTCTTT . TRBJ1-1 TRBV15 .
CASSLGTGETQYF TGCGCCAGCAGCCTTGGGACAGGGGAGACCCAGTACTTC . TRBJ2-5 TRBV4-1 TRBD1
CASVVAGGNEQFF TGTGCCAGCGTCGTCGCGGGAGGGAATGAGCAGTTCTTC . TRBJ2-1 TRBV6-1 TRBD2
CASSTSGGGYTF TGTGCCAGCAGCACCTCAGGGGGCGGCTACACCTTC . TRBJ1-2 TRBV5-5 TRBD1
CAWSVVRKTRNTEAFF TGTGCCTGGAGTGTAGTCAGAAAGACTCGGAACACTGAAGCTTTCTTT . TRBJ1-1 TRBV30 .
CASSLVTRTYNEQFF TGTGCCAGCAGCTTGGTTACTAGGACCTACAATGAGCAGTTCTTC . TRBJ2-1 TRBV5-5 .
CASTAGGSDTQYF TGTGCCAGCACAGCGGGTGGGTCGGATACGCAGTATTTT . TRBJ2-3 TRBV28 .
CASSFGGRGYGYTF TGTGCCAGCAGCTTTGGGGGGCGAGGCTATGGCTACACCTTC . TRBJ1-2 TRBV9 .
CASSPGGFGNEQFF TGTGCCAGCAGCCCTGGCGGTTTTGGGAATGAGCAGTTCTTC once TRBJ2-1 TRBV7-9 .
CASSESAGPLHF TGCGCCAGCAGTGAGTCTGCGGGGCCCCTCCACTTT . TRBJ1-6 TRBV10-1 .
CASSQGQWRDEKLFF TGTGCCAGCAGCCAAGGACAGTGGAGGGATGAAAAACTGTTTTTT few TRBJ1-4 TRBV14 .
CASSPPPLSLLSGRATGTDTQYF TGTGCCAGCAGCCCGCCCCCACTCAGTCTCCTTAGCGGGAGGGCTACCGGCACAGATACGCAGTATTTT once TRBJ2-3 TRBV28 TRBD2
CASTLIGTGELFF TGTGCCAGCACCTTGATCGGCACCGGGGAGCTGTTTTTT . TRBJ2-2 TRBV5-4 .
CASSPAAGTNNEKLFF TGTGCCAGCTCACCAGCAGCAGGGACAAACAATGAAAAACTGTTTTTT . TRBJ1-4 TRBV18 .